Listed here are 22 T cell receptor beta chains from one sample, sequenced in a study of blood T cell repertoires in COVID-19 (dated by TCRdb to the early 2020s). Library preparation employed the immunoSEQ multiplex PCR assay. TCRdb retrieved this table from immuneACCESS and kept in-frame rearrangements only. Not all clones are present; in checked studies, unresolved V genes account for under half, and no reason is known for the remainder. Across this sample there are around 480,000 clones, with 88% seen only once. The ten largest clones add up to roughly 12% of the sample. Sequenced material: peripheral blood. The receptors shown here come from a woman in her forties or fifties with COVID-19, enrolled during active disease.

The rearrangement uses TRBV3-1 (or the pseudogene TRBV3-2) and TRBJ2-5; 7 bases are a match to TRBD2. Germline V gene sequence: CDR1 LGHDT, CDR2 YNNKEL (reference sequence). The CDR3 runs 15 residues. V gave up 1 base and J gave up 2 bases; unmatched junction bases: 4. The CDR3 is CASSQGGRGQETQYF. As DNA, the CDR3 is TGTGCCAGCAGCCAAGGAGGGCGGGGGCAAGAGACCCAGTACTTC.

The chain is built from TRBV6-1 and TRBJ2-3; 14 bases agree with TRBD2. The germline CDR1 and CDR2 sequences are MNHNS and SASEGT. Trimming at V came to 4 bases and at J to 3 bases, leaving 3 bases not matched to a gene. CDR3 size: 16 residues. The CDR3 loop reads CASSVTSGGGTDTQYF. The CDR3 DNA follows: TGTGCCAGCAGTGTGACTAGCGGGGGGGGGACAGATACGCAGTATTTT.

This clone was observed once. Its ends do not fully match the called genes, so a read error is possible. The rearrangement joins TRBV10-1 to TRBJ2-7, with D uncertain. The CDR3 is 13 residues long. CDR1 is WNHNN, CDR2 SYGVQD, per germline (reference sequence). As DNA, the CDR3 is TGCGCCAGCAGTGAAGTGGGCTCCCACGAGCAGTACTTC. It specifies CASSEVGSHEQYF.

The rearrangement joins TRBV13 to TRBJ1-4; D ambiguous. The CDR3 has 13 amino acids. Trimming took 6 bases from V and 5 from J, leaving 10 bases between them. CDR1 PRHDT and CDR2 FYEKMQ come from the germline V gene (reference sequence). CDR3 amino acids: CASRLRGNEKLFF. The CDR3 coding sequence is TGTGCCAGCAGACTCCGGGGAAATGAAAAACTGTTTTTT.

This clone was seen more than once but under ten times. V gene TRBV11-3 combines with J gene TRBJ1-6; D remains ambiguous. The CDR3 has 13 residues. The V gene lost 0 bases and the J gene lost 9 bases, with 6 bases spanning the gap. The germline V gene encodes CDR1 SGHNT and CDR2 YENEEA. In DNA, the CDR3 is TGTGCCAGCAGCTTAGATCCAGGTTCACCCCTCCACTTT. Translating gives CASSLDPGSPLHF.

This clone was recorded once. V gene TRBV11-2 combines with J gene TRBJ1-4; D might be TRBD1 (5 bases). This CDR3 is built from 14 residues. Trimming removed 3 bases from V and 7 bases from J, with 12 bases in between. The germline V gene encodes CDR1 SGHAT and CDR2 FQNNGV. The chain's CDR3 is CASSFESRGEKLFF. The CDR3 bases are TGTGCCAGCAGCTTTGAGTCAAGGGGTGAAAAACTGTTTTTT.

The rearrangement joins TRBV5-6 to TRBJ2-3; TRBD1 is a possible D gene (6 bases). The V end lost 4 bases, the J end lost 6 bases, and 15 bases lay between the germline ends. Germline loops: CDR1 SGHDT, CDR2 YYEEEE. The CDR3 covers 14 residues. The CDR3 nucleotides are TGTGCCAGCAGCACCAGGGGTTTTGCGGATACGCAGTATTTT. Translating gives CASSTRGFADTQYF.

The V gene is TRBV7-2, the J gene TRBJ2-1; possibly TRBD2 for D (5 bases). Trimming took off 1 base at V and 9 bases at J, with 13 bases between the two ends. The CDR3 is 14 amino acids. Per germline, CDR1 SGHTA and CDR2 FQGNSA. The CDR3 here is CASSLEGSVGEQFF. As DNA, the CDR3 is TGTGCCAGCAGCTTAGAGGGTAGCGTAGGTGAGCAGTTCTTC. Filled out from reference TRBV7-2 and TRBJ2-1, the complete variable domain reads GAGVSQSPSNKVTEKGKDVELRCDPISGHTALYWYRQSLGQGLEFLIYFQGNSAPDKSGLPSDRFSAERTGGSVSTLTIQRTQQEDSAVYLCASSLEGSVGEQFFGPGTRLTVL.

There are a few counts of this clone. The V call is TRBV29-1, the J call TRBJ1-1; TRBD1 aligns across 7 bases. V shed 3 bases and J 0 bases; nucleotides not matched to a gene: 4. CDR1 SQVTM and CDR2 ANQGSEA come from the germline V gene. There are 14 residues in the CDR3. The CDR3 DNA follows: TGCAGCGTTGAGGGACAGCATTTGAACACTGAAGCTTTCTTT. This translates into CSVEGQHLNTEAFF.

In this sample, this clone turned up a few times. The chain couples TRBV21-1 to TRBJ2-5; the DNA was not compared with TRBD1, the D call given in the table. TRBV21-1 is reported as a pseudogene. The CDR3 extends over 14 amino acids. In DNA form, the CDR3 reads TGTGCCAGCAGGGGACAGGGGGACCAAGAGACCCAGTACTTC. It codes for CASRGQGDQETQYF.

The V and J genes are TRBV6-5 and TRBJ1-2; the match to TRBD1 covers 8 bases. Germline CDR1 MNHEY, CDR2 SVGAGI. This CDR3 contains 13 residues. J gave up 4 bases and V 6 bases, and 4 bases lay outside the gene matches. The CDR3 DNA reads as TGTGCCAGCAGCGACAGGGGCGGCTATGGCTACACCTTC. Residues: CASSDRGGYGYTF.

V gene TRBV11-1 combines with J gene TRBJ2-5; TRBD1 matches at 7 bases. J lost 2 bases, V lost 1 base, and 7 bases had no gene match. This CDR3 is built from 16 residues. Germline V gene lookup returns CDR1 SGHAT and CDR2 FQDESV (reference sequence). The CDR3 DNA reads as TGTGCCAGCAGCTTAGTCCCCGGGACAGCGCAAGAGACCCAGTACTTC. It encodes CASSLVPGTAQETQYF.

A few counts support this clone. The genes are TRBV7-9 and TRBJ1-3; TRBD1 matches 7 bases. The CDR3 is 14 residues long. In germline, CDR1 is SEHNR, CDR2 FQNEAQ (reference sequence). The ends lost 2 bases at V and 4 bases at J; junction bases unmatched: 2. The CDR3 sequence is CASSLQDRGNTIYF. CDR3 in DNA: TGTGCCAGCAGCTTACAGGACAGGGGAAACACCATATATTTT.

The genes are TRBV5-1 and TRBJ2-3; 7 bases match TRBD2. The CDR3 consists of 15 residues. Looked up from germline, CDR1 is SGHRS and CDR2 is YFSETQ. V lost 0 bases and J lost 2; bases outside the gene matches: 3. In DNA, the CDR3 is TGCGCCAGCAGCTTGGTCGCGGGGGTCACAGATACGCAGTATTTT. Translated, it gives CASSLVAGVTDTQYF.

The chain has TRBV2 and TRBJ2-5, with TRBD2 identical over 14 bases. CDR3 length: 19 residues. Trimming removed 5 bases from V and 2 bases from J; junction bases left unmatched: 13. CDR1 SNHLY and CDR2 FYNNEI come from the germline V gene. CDR3 sequence reads: CASSTTSGGAGRRQETQYF. In DNA form, the CDR3 reads TGTGCCAGCAGTACGACTAGCGGGGGGGCCGGAAGAAGGCAAGAGACCCAGTACTTC.

The chain has TRBV2 and TRBJ2-1; 8 bases align to TRBD1. This CDR3 region has 15 residues. V was clipped by 0 bases and J by 7 bases; unmatched bases: 5. CDR1 is SNHLY and CDR2 is FYNNEI in the germline V gene. The CDR3 loop is CASSEAPRTGNEQFF. In DNA form, the CDR3 reads TGTGCCAGCAGTGAAGCCCCCCGGACAGGGAATGAGCAGTTCTTC.

A single count supports this clone. V gene TRBV23-1 combines with J gene TRBJ2-7; TRBD2 is a possible D gene (5 bases). TRBV23-1 is an open reading frame whose function is uncertain. The CDR3 runs to 14 residues. V was cut by 3 bases and J by 5 bases, with 14 bases left in between. The CDR3 DNA reads TGCGCCAGCAGTCAGTCACAGAGGAGGCACGAGCAGTACTTC. It encodes CASSQSQRRHEQYF.

V is TRBV5-1 and J is TRBJ1-1, with D unresolved. The CDR3 extends over 14 amino acids. The V and J ends lost 4 bases and 5 bases respectively, with 15 bases between them. Germline CDR1 is SGHRS and CDR2 is YFSETQ. For the CDR3, the DNA is TGCGCCAGCAGCACCTGGGAGGGTAGGACTGAAGCTTTCTTT. This sequence encodes CASSTWEGRTEAFF.

The gene calls are TRBV18 and TRBJ2-1; TRBD2 might be the D (6 bases). The germline gives CDR1 KGHSH, CDR2 LQKENI. This CDR3 comprises 13 residues. V dropped 4 bases and J dropped 10 bases, with 14 bases sitting between them. The CDR3 protein is CASSLSPGEEQFF. The CDR3 DNA reads as TGTGCCAGCTCACTATCCCCGGGAGAGGAGCAGTTCTTC.

This clone was seen a single time. The genes are TRBV12-3 or TRBV12-4 and TRBJ2-1; D possibly corresponds to TRBD1 (6 bases). CDR3 length equals 13 residues. Trimming left V 6 bases short and J 5 bases short, with 11 bases between. CDR3 sequence: CASRTGWNNEQFF. The CDR3 DNA sequence: TGTGCCAGCAGAACAGGGTGGAACAATGAGCAGTTCTTC.

The chain links TRBV30 to TRBJ1-1; D is uncertain. Germline CDR1 and CDR2: GTSNPN and SVGIG (reference sequence). Trimming stripped 2 bases from V and 0 bases from J, with 4 bases between. This CDR3 has 12 residues. In DNA, the CDR3 is TGTGCCTGGAGTTCCGTGAACACTGAAGCTTTCTTT. This sequence encodes CAWSSVNTEAFF.

The rearrangement joins TRBV5-1 to TRBJ2-3; D may be TRBD2 (6 bases). This CDR3 region has 16 residues. Trimming cost V 6 bases and J 2 bases, with 19 bases left between them. Germline V gives CDR1 SGHRS, CDR2 YFSETQ. The CDR3 DNA sequence: TGCGCCAGCAACAATTCTTCCGGGGGACTCACAGATACGCAGTATTTT. This translates into CASNNSSGGLTDTQYF.